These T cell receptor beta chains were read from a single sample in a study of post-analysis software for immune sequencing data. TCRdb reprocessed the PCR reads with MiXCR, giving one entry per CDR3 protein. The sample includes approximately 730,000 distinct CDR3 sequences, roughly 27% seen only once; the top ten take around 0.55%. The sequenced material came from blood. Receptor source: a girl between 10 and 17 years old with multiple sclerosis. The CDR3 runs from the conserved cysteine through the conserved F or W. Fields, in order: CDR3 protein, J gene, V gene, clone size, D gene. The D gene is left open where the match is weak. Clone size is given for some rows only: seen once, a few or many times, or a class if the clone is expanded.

CDR3aa: CASSTTPGHRSYEQYF; j_gene: TRBJ2-7; v_gene: TRBV18; abundance: .; d_gene: .
CDR3aa: CASSQEGLAGVVGEQFF; j_gene: TRBJ2-1; v_gene: TRBV4-1; abundance: once; d_gene: TRBD2
CDR3aa: CASSSQGGGNRPQHF; j_gene: TRBJ1-5; v_gene: TRBV7-2; abundance: few; d_gene: .
CDR3aa: CASSPTTGGSSSPLHF; j_gene: TRBJ1-6; v_gene: TRBV28; abundance: .; d_gene: .
CDR3aa: CASTPAPQKNTGELFF; j_gene: TRBJ2-2; v_gene: TRBV7-2; abundance: .; d_gene: .
CDR3aa: CASSQVIRVDEQFF; j_gene: TRBJ2-1; v_gene: TRBV4-1; abundance: .; d_gene: .
CDR3aa: CSAAGSYNEQFF; j_gene: TRBJ2-1; v_gene: TRBV20-1; abundance: few; d_gene: .
CDR3aa: CAISESSEHRFF; j_gene: TRBJ2-1; v_gene: TRBV10-3; abundance: few; d_gene: .
CDR3aa: CATSRGGVGTEAFF; j_gene: TRBJ1-1; v_gene: TRBV15; abundance: .; d_gene: .
CDR3aa: CASSPSGGMETQYF; j_gene: TRBJ2-5; v_gene: TRBV5-1; abundance: .; d_gene: TRBD2
CDR3aa: CASSYSASSTNEKLFF; j_gene: TRBJ1-4; v_gene: TRBV6-5; abundance: .; d_gene: .
CDR3aa: CSATEAYNQPQHF; j_gene: TRBJ1-5; v_gene: TRBV20-1; abundance: few; d_gene: .
CDR3aa: CASSQRGGLVETQYF; j_gene: TRBJ2-5; v_gene: TRBV14; abundance: .; d_gene: .
CDR3aa: CASSAVDWGQGGEQYF; j_gene: TRBJ2-7; v_gene: TRBV7-9; abundance: .; d_gene: TRBD1
CDR3aa: CASSLTGPRSHEQFF; j_gene: TRBJ2-1; v_gene: TRBV5-5; abundance: few; d_gene: .
CDR3aa: CSALIAGGKETQYF; j_gene: .; v_gene: TRBV20-1; abundance: .; d_gene: TRBD2
CDR3aa: CASSPQAGSGETQYF; j_gene: TRBJ2-5; v_gene: TRBV7-2; abundance: .; d_gene: TRBD2
CDR3aa: CASSFQGGVYGYTF; j_gene: TRBJ1-2; v_gene: TRBV12-3/TRBV12-4; abundance: few; d_gene: .
CDR3aa: CASSAYDQVNIQYF; j_gene: TRBJ2-4; v_gene: TRBV25-1; abundance: few; d_gene: .
CDR3aa: CSARDLGGGTSYNEQYF; j_gene: TRBJ2-4; v_gene: TRBV20-1; abundance: .; d_gene: .
CDR3aa: CATRPSDRGGYGYTF; j_gene: TRBJ1-2; v_gene: TRBV15; abundance: few; d_gene: TRBD1
CDR3aa: CASSHTGDTQYF; j_gene: TRBJ2-3; v_gene: TRBV7-9; abundance: many; d_gene: .